These 27 T cell receptor beta chains were sequenced from one sample in a study of T cells in Graves' hyperthyroidism and ophthalmopathy. Amplified TCR beta CDR3 regions derived from RNA transcripts. During a first-round RT-PCR of the TCR CDR3, the HTBI primer set was used. TCRdb passed the multiplex PCR reads through MiXCR, listing each CDR3 protein once. The data show about 500,000 distinct CDR3 sequences, roughly 15% seen once. Sample: blood. The receptors derive from a woman aged 25 to 39 with Graves' ophthalmopathy.

This clonotype was detected many times. The rearrangement joins TRBV5-1 to TRBJ2-3, with TRBD2 as a possible D gene (5 bases). Trimming stripped 5 bases from V and 2 bases from J, with 24 bases between. The CDR3 covers 18 residues. In germline, CDR1 is SGHRS, CDR2 YFSETQ. The CDR3 spells CASSFDYAIRSPTDTQYF. In DNA form, the CDR3 reads TGCGCCAGCAGTTTCGACTACGCCATCAGGTCCCCCACAGATACGCAGTATTTT.

This clonotype was detected many times. The chain couples TRBV5-5 to TRBJ2-1; 11 nucleotides match TRBD2. V lost 4 bases, J lost 6 bases, and 6 bases stayed unmatched. Germline loops: CDR1 SGHKS, CDR2 YYEKEE (reference sequence). The CDR3 covers 15 residues. The CDR3 DNA reads as TGTGCCAGCAGCCGAGGGACTAGCGGAAGCAATGAGCAGTTCTTC. This encodes CASSRGTSGSNEQFF.

A note on this clonotype: At one boundary the junction diverges from the germline segment, which might be a read error. The chain employs TRBV6-6 and TRBJ2-4; 8 nucleotides align to TRBD2. The CDR3 has 14 amino acids. Germline V gene lookup returns CDR1 MNHNY and CDR2 SVGAGI (reference sequence). The DNA of the CDR3 is TGTACCAGCAGTTACTCCGGGGGGGTGGACATTCAGTACTTC. The encoded protein is CTSSYSGGVDIQYF.

This clonotype was seen a few times. The gene calls are TRBV20-1 and TRBJ2-2; 11 positions agree with TRBD1. Losses at the gene ends were 0 bases for V and 6 bases for J; bases not matched to a gene: 12. This CDR3 region has 18 residues. CDR1 and CDR2 (germline): DFQATT, SNEGSKA (reference sequence). CDR3 sequence reads: CSARDFGWTGGFAGELFF. The CDR3 DNA follows: TGCAGTGCTAGAGATTTTGGTTGGACAGGGGGCTTCGCCGGGGAGCTGTTTTTT.

This clonotype has ten or more counts. The chain has TRBV2 and TRBJ1-2, with TRBD1 as a possible D gene (6 bases). Trimming left V 9 bases short and J 3 bases short, with 17 bases between. CDR1 and CDR2 from the germline V gene are SNHLY and FYNNEI. The CDR3 contains 14 residues. The CDR3 spells CARVPGQSDYGYTF. In nucleotides, the CDR3 is TGTGCCAGGGTTCCGGGACAAAGCGACTATGGCTACACCTTC.

This clonotype has just a few counts. V usage is TRBV3-1 and J usage is TRBJ1-3; D is unclear. CDR1 is LGHDT and CDR2 is YNNKEL in the germline V gene (reference sequence). The CDR3 extends over 13 amino acids. V shed 1 base and J shed 6 bases, with 7 bases lying between them. The CDR3 loop reads CASSQGVENTIYF. The CDR3 nucleotides read TGTGCCAGCAGCCAAGGGGTAGAAAACACCATATATTTT.

V and J are TRBV29-1 and TRBJ1-3; maybe TRBD1 (5 bases). Germline-derived CDR1 and CDR2 are SQVTM and ANQGSEA. Trimming removed 5 bases from V and 4 bases from J, with 15 bases in between. This CDR3 spans 14 amino acids. For the CDR3, the DNA is TGCAGCGTTCAATTCCCGTACAGGGGAAACACCATATATTTT. Amino acids: CSVQFPYRGNTIYF.

Ten or more counts support this clonotype. CDR3 region: CSARDSRDNEQFF. CDR3 in DNA: TGCAGTGCTAGAGACTCCAGGGACAATGAGCAGTTCTTC. The rearrangement uses TRBV20-1 and TRBJ2-1; D may be TRBD1 (5 bases). V lost 0 bases and J 5 bases, leaving 8 bases between the germline ends. The CDR3 has 13 amino acids. Germline V lookup: CDR1 DFQATT, CDR2 SNEGSKA (reference sequence).

This clonotype was observed at least ten times. The chain carries TRBV7-3 and TRBJ2-1; D may correspond to TRBD1 or TRBD2 (5 bases each). The CDR3 is 13 amino acids. Trimming pared 5 bases from V and 6 bases from J, leaving 11 bases between. The germline CDR1 and CDR2 sequences are SGHTA and FQGTGA. CDR3 in DNA: TGTGCCAGCAGCCCCACCGGGGCCAATGAGCAGTTCTTC. Translation gives CASSPTGANEQFF.

This sequence joins TRBV18 and TRBJ2-3; 11 positions agree with TRBD2. The length of the CDR3 is 15 residues. J was trimmed by 2 bases and V by 8 bases; bases with no gene match: 6. CDR1 is KGHSH and CDR2 is LQKENI in the germline V gene. The CDR3 nucleotides read TGTGCCAGCCAAGGACTAGCGGGCCTCACAGATACGCAGTATTTT. Protein: CASQGLAGLTDTQYF.

This clonotype has more than one count but fewer than ten. This chain links TRBV10-3 with TRBJ2-5; D call uncertain. In germline, CDR1 is ENHRY, CDR2 SYGVKD. The CDR3 is 11 residues long. The V end lost 4 bases, the J end lost 4 bases, and 4 bases lay between the germline ends. CDR3 DNA: TGTGCCATCAGTGCGGGAGAGACCCAGTACTTC. Translated, it gives CAISAGETQYF.

This clonotype was found many times. The chain uses TRBV7-8 and TRBJ1-1, with TRBD1 as a possible D gene (6 bases). The V gene's germline CDR1 is SGHVS and CDR2 FQNEAQ. V lost 2 bases to trimming and J lost 1 base, with 11 bases between them. The CDR3 runs to 15 residues. In DNA form, the CDR3 reads TGTGCCAGCAGCTTAACTTCCAGGGGGAACACTGAAGCTTTCTTT. Protein product: CASSLTSRGNTEAFF.

At least ten counts were recorded for this clonotype. The V and J genes are TRBV28 and TRBJ2-5; D tentatively reads TRBD1 or TRBD2 (5 bases each). Germline V gene sequence: CDR1 MDHEN, CDR2 SYDVKM. The CDR3 consists of 15 residues. V lost 2 bases to trimming and J lost 4 bases, with 14 bases between them. The CDR3 sequence: CASSLGGTGRETQYF. Here the CDR3 DNA reads TGTGCCAGCAGTTTAGGGGGAACGGGGAGAGAGACCCAGTACTTC.

The chain joins TRBV29-1 to TRBJ1-6; the match to TRBD1 covers 8 bases. This CDR3 spans 14 amino acids. With 6 bases clipped from V and 10 bases from J, the junction kept 11 bases outside the gene matches. Germline CDR1 is SQVTM and CDR2 is ANQGSEA. The CDR3 DNA is TGCAGCGTGGCAATCGGACAGGGTGGCTCACCCCTCCACTTT. This codes for CSVAIGQGGSPLHF. Full variable domain (rest looked up from reference TRBV29-1 and TRBJ1-6): SAVISQKPSRDICQRGTSLTIQCQVDSQVTMMFWYRQQPGQSLTLIATANQGSEATYESGFVIDKFPISRPNLTFSTLTVSNMSPEDSSIYLCSVAIGQGGSPLHFGNGTRLTVT.

The sample holds many counts of this clonotype. This sequence joins TRBV28 and TRBJ1-4, with D uncertain. Trimming cost V 7 bases and J 0 bases, with 6 bases left between them. The CDR3 spans 13 residues. The germline gives CDR1 MDHEN, CDR2 SYDVKM. This chain's CDR3 is CASTVATNEKLFF. In DNA form, the CDR3 reads TGTGCCAGCACGGTTGCAACTAATGAAAAACTGTTTTTT.

This clonotype was counted ten times or more. The chain is built from TRBV7-2 and TRBJ2-7, with D possibly matching TRBD1 (6 bases). Trimming removed 3 bases from V and 5 bases from J, with 11 bases in between. From germline, CDR1 is SGHTA and CDR2 FQGNSA. This CDR3 is 13 amino acids long. CDR3 sequence reads: CASSFDRPHEQYF. The CDR3 DNA is TGTGCCAGCAGCTTCGACAGGCCGCACGAGCAGTACTTC.

This clonotype turned up a few times. The CDR3: CASSLGLLTSGANVLTF. CDR3 DNA: TGCGCCAGCAGCTTAGGACTACTCACCTCTGGGGCCAACGTCCTGACTTTC. The rearrangement uses TRBV5-1 and TRBJ2-6, with a weak D call TRBD2 (6 bases). V lost 2 bases and J lost 0, with 12 bases in between. The CDR3 covers 17 residues. Germline-derived CDR1 and CDR2 are SGHRS and YFSETQ. Full variable domain (outside the CDR3, taken from reference TRBV5-1 and TRBJ2-6): KAGVTQTPRYLIKTRGQQVTLSCSPISGHRSVSWYQQTPGQGLQFLFEYFSETQRNKGNFPGRFSGRQFSNSRSEMNVSTLELGDSALYLCASSLGLLTSGANVLTFGAGSRLTVL.

The chain couples TRBV24-1 to TRBJ2-1; D remains unclear. The germline V and J ends were trimmed by 1 base and 5 bases, with 11 bases remaining between them. This CDR3 has 15 residues. In germline, CDR1 is KGHDR, CDR2 SFDVKD. The CDR3, as DNA: TGTGCCACCAGTGATTTAGAGTTCCCCAACAATGAGCAGTTCTTC. Translated, it gives CATSDLEFPNNEQFF.

The V and J genes are TRBV18 and TRBJ2-2, with a tentative D call TRBD2 (6 bases). From germline, CDR1 is KGHSH and CDR2 LQKENI. The CDR3 contains 16 residues. V was trimmed by 2 bases and J by 3 bases, leaving 13 bases between them. In DNA form, the CDR3 reads TGTGCCAGCTCACCATTCCCGGGGGTTCACACCGGGGAGCTGTTTTTT. It yields the protein CASSPFPGVHTGELFF.

This clonotype was observed a few times. The chain combines TRBV7-2 with TRBJ2-1, with TRBD2 identical over 10 bases. The germline V gene has CDR1 SGHTA and CDR2 FQGNSA. There are 17 residues in the CDR3. V trimming: 0 bases; J trimming: 2 bases; junction bases outside the gene matches: 4. CDR3 region: CASSLATSGITYNEQFF. The DNA of the CDR3 is TGTGCCAGCAGCTTAGCTACTAGCGGGATCACCTACAATGAGCAGTTCTTC.

This clonotype was recorded many times. This rearrangement joins TRBV7-2 to TRBJ2-3; D uncertain. This CDR3 has 13 amino acids. Per the germline V gene, CDR1 is SGHTA and CDR2 is FQGNSA. The germline V and J ends were trimmed by 3 bases and 5 bases, with 9 bases remaining between them. The CDR3 sequence: CASSLGGRDTQYF. DNA of the CDR3: TGTGCCAGCAGCTTGGGCGGACGAGATACGCAGTATTTT.

The chain is built from TRBV5-6 and TRBJ2-7, with D perhaps matching TRBD1 (5 bases). V was pared by 2 bases and J by 0 bases, with 9 bases between. The CDR3 runs to 14 residues. CDR1 is SGHDT, CDR2 YYEEEE, per germline. The CDR3 here is CASSFGRVSYEQYF. CDR3 nucleotide sequence: TGTGCCAGCAGCTTTGGCAGGGTCTCCTACGAGCAGTACTTC.

At least ten counts were recorded for this clonotype. V usage is TRBV30 and J usage is TRBJ2-7; 11 positions match TRBD2. Germline V gene data show CDR1 as GTSNPN and CDR2 as SVGIG (reference sequence). The CDR3 covers 12 residues. Losses at the gene ends were 5 bases for V and 4 bases for J; bases not matched to a gene: 1. As DNA, the CDR3 is TGTGCCTGGTTAGCGGGAGGGTACGAGCAGTACTTC. Amino acids: CAWLAGGYEQYF.

The chain uses TRBV10-3 and TRBJ2-1, with D hard to call. CDR3 length: 15 amino acids. Trimming removed 5 bases from V and 8 bases from J, with 19 bases in between. Germline CDR1 is ENHRY and CDR2 is SYGVKD. The CDR3 DNA reads TGTGCCATCAGTTTTAGTTTGAAGGCTAGGGATGAGCAGTTCTTC. As protein: CAISFSLKARDEQFF.

This clonotype was counted only a few times. The chain is built from TRBV2 and TRBJ2-3; the D gene could be TRBD1 or TRBD2 (5 bases each). This CDR3 comprises 15 residues. Germline V gene sequence: CDR1 SNHLY, CDR2 FYNNEI. Trimming stripped 2 bases from V and 6 bases from J, with 15 bases between. The DNA of the CDR3 is TGTGCCAGCAGTGAATGGCCAGAGGGGTTTGATACGCAGTATTTT. It yields the protein CASSEWPEGFDTQYF.

This clonotype was seen many times. This rearrangement joins TRBV2 to TRBJ2-7, with TRBD2 as a possible D gene (6 bases). V lost 3 bases and J lost 3, with 12 bases in between. The CDR3 is 14 amino acids. Germline lookup yields CDR1 SNHLY and CDR2 FYNNEI. For the CDR3, the DNA is TGTGCCAGCAGTGATCAGCGGGCCAACTACGAGCAGTACTTC. The encoded protein is CASSDQRANYEQYF.

Many counts were recorded for this clonotype. The CDR3 nucleotides are TGTGCCAGCAGCCCCTATACACAGGGGATCTATGAAAAACTGTTTTTT. Amino acids: CASSPYTQGIYEKLFF. The chain combines TRBV7-9 with TRBJ1-4, with 7 bases matching TRBD1. Germline V lookup: CDR1 SEHNR, CDR2 FQNEAQ (reference sequence). J gave up 6 bases and V 5 bases, and 12 bases lay outside the gene matches. The CDR3 consists of 16 residues.